The table lists the clone carrying this TCR beta chain with a few counts. Its target is unknown. These data are taken from a study of beta chain features in type 1 diabetes. About the research overall: All of the samples together had more than 95 million sorted cells examined.

Study-wide findings and caveats: More deletions and fewer insertions at VDJ junctions were seen in type 1 diabetes patients. It was among patients, rather than healthy donors, that naive, central memory and Treg TCRB repertoires appeared more similar. TCRB CDR3s from Type 1 diabetes patients were moderately but significantly shorter in all four CD4+ subsets. PCR might pick shorter templates more often, in the same way for patients and controls.

Trimming took off 5 bases at V and 7 bases at J, with 21 bases between the two ends. CDR3 length equals 15 residues. Germline CDR1 is MNHNS and CDR2 is SASEGT. The investigators reverse transcribed all of the isolated RNA, so they sequenced expressed TCRB transcripts. Only in-frame clones appear in the TCRdb table, and some are missing; sequencing was by immunoSEQ multiplex PCR. The sample includes about 240,000 clones, approximately 15% of them seen just once. The rearrangement links TRBV6-1 to TRBJ2-7, with D perhaps matching TRBD2 (5 bases). Specimen: naive CD4+ T cells from blood. The source of this sequence is a man under 40 with type 1 diabetes. The CDR3 loop is CASSPLRASTGEQYF. For the CDR3, the DNA is TGTGCCAGCAGTCCACTTAGGGCGTCGACGGGGGAGCAGTACTTC.